This T cell receptor beta chain was sequenced in a study of T cells in Graves' hyperthyroidism and ophthalmopathy. RNA transcripts provided the source from which TCR beta CDR3 regions were amplified. An initial round of RT-PCR targeting the TCR CDR3 relied on the HTBI primer set. TCRdb used MiXCR to reprocess the multiplex PCR reads, holding one entry per CDR3 protein. The table has around 110,000 distinct CDR3 sequences, more than 15% seen once; the top ten hold under 45%. This clonotype came up many times. Trimming cost V 5 bases and J 4 bases, with 27 bases left between them. The CDR3 contains 18 residues. Germline CDR1 is SEHNR and CDR2 is FQNEAQ (reference sequence).

The material sequenced was blood. The V call is TRBV7-9, the J call TRBJ2-7, with D hard to call. The source is a woman between 45 and 65 years old with Graves' hyperthyroidism. CDR3 in amino acids: CASSPPSVRHRVWYEQYF. Here the CDR3 DNA reads TGTGCCAGCAGCCCCCCGTCTGTTCGACACCGGGTGTGGTACGAGCAGTACTTC. Full variable domain (remainder filled in from reference TRBV7-9 and TRBJ2-7): DTGVSQNPRHKITKRGQNVTFRCDPISEHNRLYWYRQTLGQGPEFLTYFQNEAQLEKSRLLSDRFSAERPKGSFSTLEIQRTEQGDSAMYLCASSPPSVRHRVWYEQYFGPGTRLTVT.